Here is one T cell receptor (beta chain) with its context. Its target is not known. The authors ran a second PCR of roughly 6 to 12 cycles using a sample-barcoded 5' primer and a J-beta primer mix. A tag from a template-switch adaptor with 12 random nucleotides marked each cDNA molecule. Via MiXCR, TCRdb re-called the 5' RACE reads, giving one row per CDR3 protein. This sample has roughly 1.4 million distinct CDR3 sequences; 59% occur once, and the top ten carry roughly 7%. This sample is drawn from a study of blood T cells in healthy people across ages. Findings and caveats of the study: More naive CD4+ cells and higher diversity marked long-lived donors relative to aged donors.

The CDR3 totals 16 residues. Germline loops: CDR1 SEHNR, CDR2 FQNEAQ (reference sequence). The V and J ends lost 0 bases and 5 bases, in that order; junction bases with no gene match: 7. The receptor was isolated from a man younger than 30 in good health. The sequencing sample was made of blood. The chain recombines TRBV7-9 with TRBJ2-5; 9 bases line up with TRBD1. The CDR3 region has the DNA TGTGCCAGCAGCTTAGCGGTGGGACAGGGTCGGGAGACCCAGTACTTC. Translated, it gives CASSLAVGQGRETQYF. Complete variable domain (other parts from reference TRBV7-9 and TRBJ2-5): DTGVSQNPRHKITKRGQNVTFRCDPISEHNRLYWYRQTLGQGPEFLTYFQNEAQLEKSRLLSDRFSAERPKGSFSTLEIQRTEQGDSAMYLCASSLAVGQGRETQYFGPGTRLLVL.